What follows are 15 T cell receptor beta chains derived from one specimen sequenced in a study of T cells in narcolepsy. The table came from immunoSEQ multiplex PCR; TCRdb's copy has only in-frame clones and leaves some out. The table lists over 30,000 clones, roughly 84% of them singletons. Sample: CD45RA- memory CD4+ T cells from PBMCs. The source of these receptors is a human donor with narcolepsy.

The rearrangement links TRBV4-3 to TRBJ2-2; 10 nucleotides match TRBD1. The CDR3 covers 17 residues. V dropped 0 bases and J dropped 0; count of bases not matched to a gene: 1. From germline, CDR1 is LGHNA and CDR2 YSLEER. The CDR3 DNA is TGCGCCAGCAGCCAAGATGGACAGGGGGCGAACACCGGGGAGCTGTTTTTT. It specifies CASSQDGQGANTGELFF.

The V and J genes are TRBV5-6 and TRBJ2-3; D call uncertain. The CDR3 is made up of 14 amino acids. Trimming pared 3 bases from V and 1 base from J, leaving 9 bases between. Germline loops: CDR1 SGHDT, CDR2 YYEEEE. CDR3 sequence reads: CASSSDRRTDTQYF. CDR3 DNA sequence: TGTGCCAGCAGCTCGGACCGACGCACAGATACGCAGTATTTT.

The V gene is TRBV10-3, the J gene TRBJ2-1; either TRBD1 or TRBD2 may supply D (6 bases each). Germline V gives CDR1 ENHRY, CDR2 SYGVKD. CDR3 length: 11 amino acids. V lost 8 bases and J 6 bases, leaving 8 bases between the germline ends. This chain's CDR3 is CAIGGLNEQFF. CDR3 DNA: TGTGCCATCGGGGGGCTCAATGAGCAGTTCTTC.

This clone came up a few times. This sequence joins TRBV19 and TRBJ1-2; 10 bases line up with TRBD1. From germline, CDR1 is LNHDA and CDR2 SQIVND (reference sequence). The CDR3 is 14 amino acids. V dropped 3 bases and J dropped 8; count of bases not matched to a gene: 6. Here the CDR3 DNA reads TGTGCCAGTAGTATGGGACAGGGGATTAAAGGCTACACCTTC. This encodes CASSMGQGIKGYTF.

The rearrangement uses TRBV5-6 and TRBJ1-3; possible D gene TRBD1, 5 bases. V lost 4 bases to trimming and J lost 2 bases, with 22 bases between them. CDR3 length: 18 residues. In germline, CDR1 is SGHDT, CDR2 YYEEEE. CDR3 sequence: CASSLVGGDRSAGNTIYF. The CDR3 DNA reads TGTGCCAGCAGCCTCGTGGGAGGGGATCGTTCTGCTGGAAACACCATATATTTT.

This chain uses TRBV5-6 with TRBJ2-1; D unclear. Germline CDR1 and CDR2: SGHDT and YYEEEE. The CDR3 covers 13 residues. Trimming removed 6 bases from V and 3 bases from J, with 10 bases in between. The CDR3 protein is CASTQTSYNEQFF. Written as DNA, the CDR3 is TGTGCCAGCACCCAGACCAGCTACAATGAGCAGTTCTTC.

V and J are TRBV5-5 and TRBJ2-3; D is uncertain. The germline V and J ends were trimmed by 4 bases and 0 bases, with 3 bases remaining between them. This CDR3 is 12 amino acids long. Germline CDR1 reads SGHKS; CDR2 reads YYEKEE (reference sequence). The CDR3 sequence: CASSRSTDTQYF. The CDR3 DNA is TGTGCCAGCAGCCGTAGCACAGATACGCAGTATTTT.

V gene TRBV10-3 combines with J gene TRBJ1-3; possibly TRBD1 for D (6 bases). From germline, CDR1 is ENHRY and CDR2 SYGVKD. V lost 3 bases, J lost 2 bases, and 14 bases lay in between. CDR3 length equals 16 residues. The CDR3 nucleotides are TGTGCCATCAGTGACCGGTCAGGGGCCCCTGGAAACACCATATATTTT. Amino acids: CAISDRSGAPGNTIYF.

The chain uses TRBV7-2 and TRBJ1-1, with D maybe TRBD1 (5 bases). The CDR3 spans 15 residues. Trimming stripped 0 bases from V and 1 base from J, with 9 bases between. Germline values: CDR1 SGHTA, CDR2 FQGNSA. CDR3 in amino acids: CASSLAGQTNTEAFF. In nucleotides, the CDR3 is TGTGCCAGCAGCTTAGCCGGACAAACGAACACTGAAGCTTTCTTT.

The rearrangement joins TRBV27 to TRBJ1-6, with a weak D call TRBD1 (6 bases). Looked up from germline, CDR1 is MNHEY and CDR2 is SMNVEV (reference sequence). V shed 3 bases and J shed 7 bases, with 16 bases lying between them. This CDR3 comprises 16 residues. The CDR3 DNA follows: TGTGCCAGCAGTTTGGGGTGGGGGCGCGAGAATTCACCCCTCCACTTT. It yields the protein CASSLGWGRENSPLHF.

This rearrangement joins TRBV9 to TRBJ2-5; D uncertain. With 3 bases removed from V and 2 bases from J, the gap between germline ends came to 14 bases. Germline CDR1 is SGDLS and CDR2 is YYNGEE. The CDR3 contains 15 residues. This CDR3 reads CASSGALGPQETQYF. DNA for the CDR3: TGTGCCAGCAGCGGAGCCTTAGGTCCACAAGAGACCCAGTACTTC.

The chain is built from TRBV27 and TRBJ2-7; TRBD1 agrees at 9 bases. CDR1 MNHEY and CDR2 SMNVEV come from the germline V gene (reference sequence). The CDR3 has 13 amino acids. Trimming cost V 5 bases and J 6 bases; bases outside gene matches: 5. CDR3 amino acids: CASSPGTGTEQYF. The DNA for the CDR3 is TGTGCCAGCAGTCCCGGGACAGGGACCGAGCAGTACTTC.

J is TRBJ2-3 and V is TRBV5-1; 10 bases agree with TRBD2. The CDR3 is made up of 17 amino acids. CDR1 and CDR2 (germline): SGHRS, YFSETQ. Germline trimming cut 4 bases from V and 3 bases from J; bases unmatched to any gene: 11. The CDR3 sequence: CASSAALAGVGTDTQYF. The CDR3 coding sequence is TGCGCCAGCAGCGCAGCCCTAGCGGGGGTAGGTACAGATACGCAGTATTTT.

The chain is built from TRBV14 and TRBJ2-6; D gene ambiguous. The CDR3 extends over 17 amino acids. Germline V CDR1 and CDR2: SGHDN, FVKESK. With 1 base removed from V and 3 bases from J, the gap between germline ends came to 13 bases. CDR3 residues: CASSQAWAVGGANVLTF. The CDR3 DNA is TGTGCCAGCAGCCAAGCCTGGGCAGTCGGTGGGGCCAACGTCCTGACTTTC.

Turning to this clone: The junction and the germline gene differ at one end; a read error may be behind it. The chain combines TRBV19 with TRBJ1-5; TRBD1 is a possible D gene (5 bases). CDR1 is LNHDA and CDR2 is SQIVND in the germline V gene (reference sequence). This CDR3 has 14 residues. The CDR3 DNA follows: TGTGCCTGTAGTGGGGGTTATAGCAATCAGCCCCAGCATTTT. Amino acids: CACSGGYSNQPQHF.